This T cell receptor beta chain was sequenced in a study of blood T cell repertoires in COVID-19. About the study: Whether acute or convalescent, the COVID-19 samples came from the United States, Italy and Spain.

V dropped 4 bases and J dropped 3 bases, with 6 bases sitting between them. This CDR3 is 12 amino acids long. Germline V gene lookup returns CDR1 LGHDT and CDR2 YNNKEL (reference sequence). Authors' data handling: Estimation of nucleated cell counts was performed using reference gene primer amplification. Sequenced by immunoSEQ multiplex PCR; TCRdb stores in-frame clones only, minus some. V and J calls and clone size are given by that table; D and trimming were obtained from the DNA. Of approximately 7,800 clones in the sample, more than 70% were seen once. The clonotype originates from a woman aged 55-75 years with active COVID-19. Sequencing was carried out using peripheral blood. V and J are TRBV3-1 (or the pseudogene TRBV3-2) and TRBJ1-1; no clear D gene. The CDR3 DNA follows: TGTGCCAGCAGCCTTTCAGACACTGAAGCTTTCTTT. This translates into CASSLSDTEAFF.